The entry that follows covers one TCR beta chain sequence. Its antigen is currently not known. Base quality data are lacking; no much larger clone is found one base away. The sample comes from a study of cytomegalovirus exposure and HLA in healthy donors (dated by TCRdb to about 2017). Looking at the study overall: In an earlier analysis of roughly 590 of the donors, less than 350 Gb of sequence data and 117 million unique TCR beta sequences from about 190 million T cells were reported. Roughly 300 gigabases of sequencing data and approximately 85 million unique TCR sequences were included in an early release covering several hundred HLA-typed donors. The genetic ancestry cluster associated with self-reported Caucasian donors included around 76% of the 350 to 500 genotyped donors. The study aimed to test whether cataloging public T cell receptors could reveal signatures of past pathogen exposure. The study used immunosequencing to profile the T cell repertoires of under 700 subjects and linked those repertoires to cytomegalovirus serostatus. Along with the approximately 700-subject first cohort, a separate validation cohort of over a hundred different subjects was used. High-throughput TCR immunosequencing, statistical association of individual TCRs with disease status, and machine learning were combined to predict cytomegalovirus infection status. To study patterns of TCR occurrence, a later analysis re-analyzed previously published TCR beta repertoires from 666 donors and added high-resolution HLA genotyping. Rather than drawing on any new phenotypic data, the later analysis identified candidate immune exposures from TCR beta sequences and the way those sequences occurred across donors. To decide whether each TCR beta V gene segment behaved as functional or pseudogenic, an earlier analysis of some 600 of the donors relied on high-throughput TCR beta sequencing. Donor age, sex, ethnicity and CMV serostatus were compiled together with the repertoire data. In a later genetic analysis, genome-wide SNP genotypes for about three fifths of the roughly 670 donors were used, and that subset was treated as a discovery cohort. Every repertoire in the discovery cohort had been generated on one and the same sequencing platform. Class I and class II HLA loci were covered by the typing at four-digit resolution. The number of typed donors differed by locus: 629-630 for A, B, C, DRB1 and DQB1; 522 for DQA1; some 610 for DPA1; and some 430 for DPB1. Roughly 5 DR-DQ haplotypes were handled as single units for association and clustering because linkage in the cohort was strong. Among a few hundred genotyped donors of the cohort, an average of around 240,000 unique TCR beta nucleotide sequences were sequenced per donor, 15% to 20% of them non-productive.

The cohort consisted of 600 to 700 healthy bone marrow donors. Cohort members were all nominally healthy when sampled, although unrecorded immune exposures were likely present. The donor was CMV seronegative and was included in the group of hundreds of seronegative cohort members. A peripheral blood sample was collected from each donor, and TCR beta sequencing was performed on peripheral blood mononuclear cells. The Qiagen DNeasy Blood Extraction Kit was used to extract genomic DNA from the blood cell samples. The method behind the library was the immunoSEQ multiplex PCR assay. For the multiplex PCR, a mixture combining 60 forward primers for TCR Vbeta segments and 13 reverse primers for TCR Jbeta segments was used. A multiplex PCR assay on genomic DNA amplified the CDR3 region of rearranged TCR beta genes. Amplified TCR beta libraries were sequenced as 87-base-pair reads on the Illumina HiSeq System. For the original study's pipeline: In a later analysis, 77 million or so unique TCR beta chains were counted across the 650 to 750 repertoires, and roughly 11 million of these chains were shared by at least two donors. Raw reads were error-corrected and collapsed into unique sequences with a nearest-neighbor algorithm that merged closely related sequences to remove PCR and sequencing errors. CDR3 sequences were aligned to IMGT reference sequences to assign V, D and J gene segments. For a sequence to be retained, a match of at least six nucleotides was required to both a V gene segment and a J gene segment. Rearrangements were classified as productive when the CDR3 lacked stop codons and remained in frame with V and J, and all other rearrangements were classified as non-productive. Following IMGT convention, CDR3 was defined as the stretch from the second conserved V-encoded cysteine to the conserved J-encoded phenylalanine. The earlier analysis of about 560 of the donors excluded any sequence lacking an unambiguous match to a single V gene segment. In an earlier analysis of roughly 600 of the donors, a V segment was called functional when productive rearrangements were above 56.7%, and segregating when the standard deviation between donors exceeded 5%. A statistical classification framework was built to diagnose cytomegalovirus status from the catalog of TCR beta chain sequences. In a later analysis, V and J genes were assigned by comparing TCR nucleotide sequences against IMGT/GENE-DB human TR gene sequences. A later analysis assigned CDR3 sequences and most-parsimonious VDJ recombination scenarios with the TCRdist pipeline. In a later analysis, every TCR beta chain was defined by the combination of its CDR3 amino acid sequence and its V-gene family, and reads without a unique V-gene family were dropped. A later analysis removed 500 to 650 highly shared, low-generation-probability nucleotide sequences to deal with suspected cross-contamination and a sequencing artifact. A later analysis calculated a clonal expansion index for each public chain from normalized within-repertoire ranks of inferred template counts. A later analysis computed generation probabilities with a VDJ recombination model fitted to out-of-frame rearrangements, and checked the results against IGoR. In a later analysis, TCR-TCR, TCR-HLA and TCR-CMV co-occurrence was scored with hypergeometric tests, and a repertoire-size bias correction was applied to TCR pairs. A later analysis estimated false discovery rates by permuting HLA or CMV assignments 20 times. A later analysis grouped co-occurring TCRs with DBSCAN, adding TCRdist sequence similarity when clustering within HLA-allele-positive subsets. Repertoires with fewer than 30,000 or more than 120,000 public chains were left out of co-occurrence clustering, as were four to six repertoires with anomalous nucleotide sharing. The table comes from immuneACCESS by way of TCRdb, which keeps in-frame sequences with V and J called. Part of the clones is missing from these tables; in studies checked, under half for an unresolved V gene and the rest for unknown reasons. V and J calls and clone size are given by that table; D and trimming were obtained from the DNA. In this sample the table shows 70,000 to 95,000 clones, 78% of which occur a single time. Approximately 1.6% of the sample rests with the top ten.

Here is what the overall study found, with its caveats: A later genetic analysis associated a missense DCLRE1C variant with V-gene and J-gene trimming of TCR beta chains, and an independent cohort replicated the association. Sequencing depth was assumed to be roughly uniform across donors in the presence/absence analyses, though that assumption may not hold. In an earlier analysis of approximately 600 of the donors, most TCR beta V segments were observed in productive rearrangements about 90% or about 30% of the time, broadly matching IMGT annotations. Compared with the roughly 710-donor mean, donors in an Asian-associated ancestry cluster had fewer N-insertions in productive TCRs, according to a later genetic analysis. The authors suggested that the approach could potentially be extended to other disease states and immunological phenotypes. In vitro tests confirmed that a few of the cytomegalovirus-associated TCR beta chains recognize cytomegalovirus antigens. A total of 150 to 200 TCR beta chains were listed by the study as associated with cytomegalovirus. A further reported finding was that TCR beta sequences accurately predicted the HLA-A and HLA-B alleles for most subjects in the first cohort. Because counts were too low, about 18 rarely observed V segments, including chromosome 9 orphons, were excluded from the earlier analysis of 587 of the donors. A group of highly shared sequence variants was considered likely to be a technical artifact of the sequencing pipeline. A later analysis associated 15,000 or so TCR beta sequences with specific HLA alleles at a false discovery rate of 0.05. Most TCR sequences were seen in very few donors, while some public TCRs were found in many individuals. A later analysis reported that several top co-occurrence clusters appeared linked to parvovirus B19, influenza, CMV and Epstein-Barr virus. The classifier was reported to diagnose cytomegalovirus status with high specificity and sensitivity in both the original and validation cohorts. Correlated functional status among segregating V segments might reflect linkage disequilibrium, but an unknown experimental factor could not be ruled out. Strong co-occurrence of HLA alleles, especially DR and DQ, made assigning TCR associations to individual alleles difficult. Because HLA typing was missing for some donors at each locus, association tests included only the typed subset. Only TCR beta chains were sequenced in this cohort, and the absence of alpha or paired-chain data limited detectable features. In a later analysis, the rate of TCR association differed among HLA loci, with DRB1 alleles having the most associated TCRs and HLA-C alleles having the fewest. CMV serostatus was the only immune exposure information available for the cohort. Compared with equally common non-associated chains, HLA-associated TCR beta chains in a later analysis were more clonally expanded and had lower generation probabilities. Most CMV-associated TCR beta chains appeared to be HLA-restricted in a later analysis, and the HLA associations seemed to be driven largely by CMV exposure. Some IMGT-functional V segments, including TRBV6-2 and TRBV6-3, could not be told apart with the 87-base-pair reads, so those segments were excluded.

There are 13 amino acids in the CDR3, from cysteine to phenylalanine inclusive. Of the read, only the CDR3 DNA is kept; its 39 bases are in frame from base 1. The trim is 5 bases for V and 2 bases for J, with a gap of 8 bases between the germline ends. CDR1 SGHTA and CDR2 FQGTGA are derived from the germline V gene. This receptor was identified in a man aged 35-49 years in good health and CMV-seronegative. The specimen was PBMCs. The chain links TRBV7-3 with TRBJ2-3; the D gene identity is not certain. The CDR3 has the sequence CASSPSITDTQYF. The bases read TGTGCCAGCAGCCCATCCATCACAGATACGCAGTATTTT.